This T cell receptor (beta chain) was sequenced in a study of blood T cell repertoires in COVID-19 (dated by TCRdb to about 2020). Study-wide context: Samples covering the acute and convalescent phases of COVID-19 were provided by collaborators in the United States, Italy and Spain. The repertoires were released in a freely available public database meant as a resource for research on the immune response to SARS-CoV-2. The dataset comprised deeply sampled blood TCRbeta repertoires from subjects exposed to, actively infected with, or recovered from COVID-19. The material from the prospective study consisted of cDNA or gDNA derived from T cells, B-cell-depleted T cells, or PBMCs. The sample metadata nearly always contained a de-identified subject ID, COVID-19 status, age in years and sex. Where HLA class I and class II types were available, the types were taken from metadata supplied by the sample provider, not from assay-based typing. Samples came from the ongoing ImmuneRACE study (first 160 participants) plus 1,254 subjects from 6 global collaborators. The paper's findings and limits, for the study overall: The quantity of clinical and demographic metadata differed by source and by participant and was supplied without curation.

The immunoSEQ Assay, a bias-controlled multiplex PCR, was used to amplify TCRbeta CDR3 regions from genomic DNA. As for the authors' bioinformatics: The number of nucleated cells in each sample was estimated by amplification of reference gene primers within the assay. To quantify the absolute abundance of each unique TCRbeta CDR3 rearrangement, sequence reads were collapsed and filtered. For each sample, productive Simpson clonality was calculated as the square root of Simpson's diversity index across productive rearrangements. The table was pulled from immuneACCESS by TCRdb, which kept in-frame rearrangements only. Such tables lose some clones; where checked, under half of the loss comes from unresolved V genes, and the rest has no known cause. V, J and clone size are taken as reported in that table, and D and trimming were inferred from the DNA itself. The sample table holds some 140,000 clones, of which about 83% were seen once. The top ten clonotypes cover about an eighth of the sample.

CDR1 and CDR2 were assigned from the germline V gene as SGDLS and YYNGEE. Measured from the cysteine to the phenylalanine, the CDR3 is 15 residues long. CDR3 DNA is the only sequence kept; it has 45 bases, read in frame from the first base. V is pruned by 0 bases and J by 6 bases, leaving 5 bases of the junction without a gene match. A remark on this clone: The antigen this receptor binds is unknown. Within one base of it there is no much larger clone, and no base qualities were kept.

At one collaborating source in Seattle, patients were enrolled during active infection and were followed longitudinally through the course of disease. Collaborating institutions collected whole blood in K2EDTA tubes following their own protocols. For TCRbeta analysis, collaborator samples were shipped as frozen whole blood, as isolated PBMCs, or as DNA extracted from either sample type. Recombination linked TRBV9 to TRBJ2-1, and TRBD2 matches 8 of the central bases. This TCR derives from a woman aged 60-70 years with COVID-19, enrolled during active disease. Sample: peripheral blood. The CDR3 region reads CASSVVSTSGNEQFF. The base sequence is TGTGCCAGCAGCGTAGTTAGCACTAGCGGCAATGAGCAGTTCTTC.